This TCR delta chain was retrieved from a study of γδ T cells in repeated Plasmodium falciparum infection (dated by TCRdb to the early 2020s). With regard to the full study: In the natural-infection arm, Malian children exposed to intense seasonal malaria transmission were enrolled and compared against age and gender matched Australian children. Several malaria-naive U.S. adults underwent four controlled human malaria infections by bites from P. falciparum NF54-infected Anopheles stephensi mosquitoes over around 580 days. Controlled-infection subjects were sampled at baseline, immediately before selected infections, and 21 days after each infection. The gammadelta TCR repertoires from Mali were analysed in two ways: cross-sectionally during periods with no transmission, and longitudinally across episodes of acute febrile malaria. The study looked at how repeated Plasmodium falciparum infection shapes the human gammadelta T cell repertoire, using both natural infection in Mali and controlled human malaria infection.

This clone showed up just a few times. Its antigen remains undetermined. The protein recorded in TCRdb matches a much larger clone and deviates from this DNA's translation at residue 19, suggesting a read error; the protein here is obtained by translating the DNA. Overall study results and their limits: In Vdelta2-negative, largely Vdelta1+, gammadelta TCR repertoires, repeated controlled infections appeared to drive waves of new clonotype selection. The controlled-infection cohort was small, limiting analysis of inter-individual variability in gammadelta T cell responses. Generalizability was limited because the Malian cohort was drawn from a small rural village of predominantly one ethnic group. Compared with Australian children, Malian children appeared to have Vdelta2-negative gammadelta TCR repertoires that were more clonally expanded, less diverse and less shared. A highly stable polyclonal repertoire over time and infection, with many inter-individual overlapping TCRgamma sequences, was shown by Vgamma9/Vdelta2+ TCR repertoires.

For bulk TCR repertoire analysis, Vgamma9/Vdelta2+ and Vdelta2-negative gammadelta T cell populations were isolated by flow sorting from peripheral blood mononuclear cells. The CDR3, from cysteine to phenylalanine, totals 21 residues. The only DNA kept is the CDR3, 63 bases in frame from the first base. CDR1 TSWWSYY and CDR2 QGS are derived from the germline V gene. The library was produced with multiplex PCR. The listed sequencing device is Illumina MiSeq. Each sorted gammadelta T cell sample was sequenced for both the TCR gamma (TRG) and TCR delta (TRD) chains. As for the original processing: Clonotype tree plots, accumulated frequency of the top 20 clonotypes, diversity index (DI) and D75 metrics were included in the repertoire analyses. Via CATT, TCRdb reprocessed the public reads, and rows with identical DNA were then joined. The V and J calls follow TCRdb's processing rather than the paper's. The sample yields roughly 48,000 delta-chain clones; roughly 1.5% were counted once. Roughly 8.6% of the sample rests with the top ten.

Sequencing input: gamma-delta T cells from blood. This receptor was obtained from a pool of human donors (malaria-infected and uninfected, not separated). The V gene call reads TRDV1; no J gene was called; TRDD3 reflects the table's D call only, with no check against the DNA. At the DNA level, the sequence is TGTGCTCTTGGGGAACGGAGCTTCCCAGGCCTCCTGGGGACGGTAACCGATAAACCCATCTTT. It is translated as CALGERSFPGLLGTVTDKPIF.